This T cell receptor beta chain is drawn from a study of vaccination and CD4 T cells after COVID-19. Study as a whole: Comprising six males and four females, the convalescent participants counted two Hispanic individuals among them.

About this clonotype: Antigen specificity is unknown.

This CDR3 is 14 amino acids long. CDR1 and CDR2 (germline): SGHNT, YENEEA. The ends lost 6 bases at V and 7 bases at J; junction bases unmatched: 9. The treatment: roughly 11-day PBMC culture with coronavirus spike peptide pools or control peptides (ViraFEST assay). The Oncomine TCR Beta short-read assay was applied to DNA of cultured CD4+ T cells. TCRdb re-analysed the PCR reads in MiXCR, keeping a single row per CDR3 protein. Of more than 12,000 distinct CDR3 sequences listed, 30% were seen once; the top ten hold under 20%. V usage is TRBV11-3 and J usage is TRBJ1-5; 7 bases align to TRBD1. This TCR derives from a human donor with COVID-19. Sequenced sample: cultured CD4+ T cells from blood. In DNA, the CDR3 is TGTGCCAGCAGTCAGGTGACAGGGCGCCAGCCCCAGCATTTT. Translating gives CASSQVTGRQPQHF.